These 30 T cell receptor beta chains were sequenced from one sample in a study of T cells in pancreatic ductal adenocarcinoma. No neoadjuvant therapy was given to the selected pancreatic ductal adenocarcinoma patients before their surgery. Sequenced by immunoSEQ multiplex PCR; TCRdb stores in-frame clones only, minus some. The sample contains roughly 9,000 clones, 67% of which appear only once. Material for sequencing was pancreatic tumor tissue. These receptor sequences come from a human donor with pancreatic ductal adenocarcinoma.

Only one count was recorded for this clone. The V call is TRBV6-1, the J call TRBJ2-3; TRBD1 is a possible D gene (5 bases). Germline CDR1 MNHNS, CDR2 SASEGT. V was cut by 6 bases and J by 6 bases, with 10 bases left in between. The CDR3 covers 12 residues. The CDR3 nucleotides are TGTGCCAGCAGACAGGTCCGGGATACGCAGTATTTT. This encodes CASRQVRDTQYF.

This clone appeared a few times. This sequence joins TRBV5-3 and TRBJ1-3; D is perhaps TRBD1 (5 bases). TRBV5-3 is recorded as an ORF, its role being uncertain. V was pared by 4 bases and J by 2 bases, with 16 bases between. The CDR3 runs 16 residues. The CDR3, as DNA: TGTGCCAGAAGCCGTCTGACGGGACCTGCTGGAAACACCATATATTTT. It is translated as CARSRLTGPAGNTIYF.

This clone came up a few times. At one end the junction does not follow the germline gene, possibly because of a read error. The CDR3, as DNA: TGTGCCAGCAGCTTAAATTCCGGGGGCCAAGATAAGCAGTATTTT. Translated, it gives CASSLNSGGQDKQYF. The rearrangement joins TRBV7-3 to TRBJ2-3; the D call may be TRBD1 or TRBD2 (6 bases each). Germline V gene lookup returns CDR1 SGHTA and CDR2 FQGTGA. This CDR3 is built from 15 residues.

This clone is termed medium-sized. The CDR3 DNA is TGTGCCAGCAGCCCGGGTCGGGGGAATCAGCCCCAGCATTTT. It encodes CASSPGRGNQPQHF. The J gene is TRBJ1-5, the V gene TRBV7-6, with D possibly TRBD1 on 5 matching bases. There are 14 residues in the CDR3. V shed 5 bases and J shed 4 bases, with 12 bases lying between them. Germline lookup yields CDR1 SGHVS and CDR2 FNYEAQ.

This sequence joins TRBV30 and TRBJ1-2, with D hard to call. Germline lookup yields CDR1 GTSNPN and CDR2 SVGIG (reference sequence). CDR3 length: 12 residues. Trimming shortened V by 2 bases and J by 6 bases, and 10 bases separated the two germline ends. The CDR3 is CAWSPRVDGYTF. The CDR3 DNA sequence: TGTGCCTGGAGTCCCCGAGTAGATGGCTACACCTTC.

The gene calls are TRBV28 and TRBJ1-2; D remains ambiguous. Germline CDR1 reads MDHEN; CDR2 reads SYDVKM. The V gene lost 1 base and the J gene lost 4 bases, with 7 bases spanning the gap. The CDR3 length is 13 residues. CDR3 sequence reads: CASSLLSPYGYTF. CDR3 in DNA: TGTGCCAGCAGTTTATTGTCGCCCTATGGCTACACCTTC.

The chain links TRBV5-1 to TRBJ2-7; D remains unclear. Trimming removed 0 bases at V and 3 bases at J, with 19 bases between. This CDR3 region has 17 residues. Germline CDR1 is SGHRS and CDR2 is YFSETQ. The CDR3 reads CASSLVPSDLRGYEQYF. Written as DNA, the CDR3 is TGCGCCAGCAGCTTGGTCCCATCAGATCTTCGTGGCTACGAGCAGTACTTC.

The CDR3 region is CASRRDGANNQPQHF. As DNA, the CDR3 is TGTGCCAGCAGGAGGGACGGAGCAAACAATCAGCCCCAGCATTTT. This chain links TRBV6-5 with TRBJ1-5; D possibly corresponds to TRBD1 (5 bases). The CDR3 covers 15 residues. The V and J ends lost 6 bases and 3 bases respectively, with 15 bases between them. Germline CDR1 MNHEY, CDR2 SVGAGI.

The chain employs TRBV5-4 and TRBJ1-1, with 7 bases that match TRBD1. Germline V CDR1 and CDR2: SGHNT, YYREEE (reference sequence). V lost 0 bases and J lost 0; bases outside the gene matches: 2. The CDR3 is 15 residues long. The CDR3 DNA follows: TGTGCCAGCAGCTTGGGACAGGGCTTGAACACTGAAGCTTTCTTT. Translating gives CASSLGQGLNTEAFF.

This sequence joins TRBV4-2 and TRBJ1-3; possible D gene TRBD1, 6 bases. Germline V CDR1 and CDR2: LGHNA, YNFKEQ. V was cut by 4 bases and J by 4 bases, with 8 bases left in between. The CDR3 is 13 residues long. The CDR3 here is CASSPGAGNTIYF. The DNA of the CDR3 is TGTGCCAGCAGCCCGGGGGCGGGAAACACCATATATTTT.

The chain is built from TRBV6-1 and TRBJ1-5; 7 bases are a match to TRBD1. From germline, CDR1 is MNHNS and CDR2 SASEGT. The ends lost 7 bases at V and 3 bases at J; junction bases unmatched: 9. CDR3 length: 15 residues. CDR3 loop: CASNLGQTFNQPQHF. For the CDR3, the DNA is TGTGCCAGCAACCTGGGACAGACTTTCAATCAGCCCCAGCATTTT.

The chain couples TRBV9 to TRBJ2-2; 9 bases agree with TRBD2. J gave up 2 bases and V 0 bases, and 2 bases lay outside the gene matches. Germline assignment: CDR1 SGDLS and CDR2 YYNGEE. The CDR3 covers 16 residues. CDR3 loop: CASSVVAGANTGELFF. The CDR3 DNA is TGTGCCAGCAGCGTAGTAGCGGGGGCCAACACCGGGGAGCTGTTTTTT.

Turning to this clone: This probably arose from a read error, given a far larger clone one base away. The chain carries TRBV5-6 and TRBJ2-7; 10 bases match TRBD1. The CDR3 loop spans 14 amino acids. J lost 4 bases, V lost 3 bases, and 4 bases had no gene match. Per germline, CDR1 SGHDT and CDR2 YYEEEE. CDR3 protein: CASSWGQGPYEQYF. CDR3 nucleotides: TGTGCCAGCAGCTGGGGACAGGGGCCTTACGAGCAGTACTTC.

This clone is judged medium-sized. The CDR3 nucleotides read TGTGCCAGCAGCCAAGATTGGAGCAGGTTCTATGGCTACACCTTC. Its translation is CASSQDWSRFYGYTF. The genes are TRBV4-2 and TRBJ1-2; unclear D gene. This CDR3 has 15 amino acids. The V end lost 0 bases, the J end lost 4 bases, and 12 bases lay between the germline ends. Germline CDR1 LGHNA, CDR2 YNFKEQ.

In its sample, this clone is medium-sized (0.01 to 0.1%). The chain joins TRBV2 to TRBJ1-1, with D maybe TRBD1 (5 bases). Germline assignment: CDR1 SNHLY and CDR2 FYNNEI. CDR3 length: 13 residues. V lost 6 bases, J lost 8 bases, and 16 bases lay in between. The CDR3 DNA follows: TGTGCCAGCAGCCTACTTACCAGGGAAGAAGCTTTCTTT. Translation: CASSLLTREEAFF.

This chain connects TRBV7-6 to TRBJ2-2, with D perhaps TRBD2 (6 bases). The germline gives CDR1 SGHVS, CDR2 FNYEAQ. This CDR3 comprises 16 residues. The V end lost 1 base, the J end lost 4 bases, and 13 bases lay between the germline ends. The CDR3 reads CASSLGATSRTGELFF. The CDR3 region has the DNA TGTGCCAGCAGCTTAGGTGCGACTAGTCGCACCGGGGAGCTGTTTTTT.

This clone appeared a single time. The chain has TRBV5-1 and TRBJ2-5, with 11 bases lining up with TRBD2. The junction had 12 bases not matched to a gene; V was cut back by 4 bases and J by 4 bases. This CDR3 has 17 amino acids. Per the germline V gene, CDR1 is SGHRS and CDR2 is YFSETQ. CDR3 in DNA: TGCGCCAGCAGCCATACGACTAGCGGGAATTTTCTAGAGACCCAGTACTTC. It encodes CASSHTTSGNFLETQYF.

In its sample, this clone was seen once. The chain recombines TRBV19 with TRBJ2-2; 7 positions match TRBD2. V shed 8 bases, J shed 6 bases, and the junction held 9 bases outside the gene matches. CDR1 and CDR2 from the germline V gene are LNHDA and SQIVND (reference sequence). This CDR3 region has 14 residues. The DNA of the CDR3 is TGTGCCAGTGGGGGGGTAGGGAGGGCCGGGGAGCTGTTTTTT. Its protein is CASGGVGRAGELFF.

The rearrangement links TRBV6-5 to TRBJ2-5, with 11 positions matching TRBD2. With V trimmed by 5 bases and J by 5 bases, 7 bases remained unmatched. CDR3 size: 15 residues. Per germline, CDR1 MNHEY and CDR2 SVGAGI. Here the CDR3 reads CASSGLAGGRETQYF. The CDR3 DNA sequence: TGTGCCAGCAGTGGATTAGCGGGGGGGAGGGAGACCCAGTACTTC.

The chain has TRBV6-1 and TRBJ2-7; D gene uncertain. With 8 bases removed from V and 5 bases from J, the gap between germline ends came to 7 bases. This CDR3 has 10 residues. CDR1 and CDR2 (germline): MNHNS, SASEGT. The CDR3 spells CASGRDEQYF. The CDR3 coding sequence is TGTGCCAGCGGTAGGGACGAGCAGTACTTC.

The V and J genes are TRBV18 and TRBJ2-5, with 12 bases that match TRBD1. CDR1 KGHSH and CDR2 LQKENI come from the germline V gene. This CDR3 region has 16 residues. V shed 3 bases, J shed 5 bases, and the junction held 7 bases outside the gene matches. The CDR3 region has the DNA TGTGCCAGCTCACCTCCTCAGGGACAGGGGGCGGAGACCCAGTACTTC. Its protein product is CASSPPQGQGAETQYF.

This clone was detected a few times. CDR3 protein: CASSRRLPRDNNNEKLFF. As DNA, the CDR3 is TGTGCCAGCAGTCGTAGGCTCCCGCGGGACAACAATAATGAAAAACTGTTTTTT. This chain joins TRBV2 and TRBJ1-4, with TRBD1 as a possible D gene (6 bases). The CDR3 consists of 18 residues. V lost 5 bases and J 4 bases, leaving 23 bases between the germline ends. Looked up from germline, CDR1 is SNHLY and CDR2 is FYNNEI.

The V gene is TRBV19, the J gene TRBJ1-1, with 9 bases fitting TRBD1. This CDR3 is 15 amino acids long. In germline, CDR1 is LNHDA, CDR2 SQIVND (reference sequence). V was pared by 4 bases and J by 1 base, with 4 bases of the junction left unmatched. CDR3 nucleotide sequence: TGTGCCAGTAGTAACCCGGGACAGGGGAACACTGAAGCTTTCTTT. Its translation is CASSNPGQGNTEAFF.

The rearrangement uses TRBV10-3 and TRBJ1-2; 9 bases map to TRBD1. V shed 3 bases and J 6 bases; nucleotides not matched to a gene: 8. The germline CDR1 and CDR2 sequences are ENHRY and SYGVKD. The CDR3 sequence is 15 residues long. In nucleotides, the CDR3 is TGTGCCATCAGTGAACAACTAGGGACAGGGAATGGCTACACCTTC. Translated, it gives CAISEQLGTGNGYTF.

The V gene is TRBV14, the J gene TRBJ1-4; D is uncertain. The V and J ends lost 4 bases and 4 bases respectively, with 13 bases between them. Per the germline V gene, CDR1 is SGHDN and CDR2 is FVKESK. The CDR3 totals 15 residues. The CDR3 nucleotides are TGTGCCAGCAGCCCCGCCGGGAGGTATAATGAAAAACTGTTTTTT. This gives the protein CASSPAGRYNEKLFF.

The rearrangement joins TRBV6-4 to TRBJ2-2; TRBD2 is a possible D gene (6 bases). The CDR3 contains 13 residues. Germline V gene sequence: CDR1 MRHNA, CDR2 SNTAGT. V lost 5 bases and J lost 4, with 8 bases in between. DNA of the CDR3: TGTGCCAGCAGTTTACTAGCCACCGGGGAGCTGTTTTTT. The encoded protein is CASSLLATGELFF.

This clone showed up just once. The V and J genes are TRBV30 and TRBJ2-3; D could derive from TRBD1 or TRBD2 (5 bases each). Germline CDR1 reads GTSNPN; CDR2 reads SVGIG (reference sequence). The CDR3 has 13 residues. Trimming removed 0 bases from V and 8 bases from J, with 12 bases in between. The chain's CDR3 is CAWSVAGTGTQYF. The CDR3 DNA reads TGTGCCTGGAGTGTAGCAGGGACCGGTACGCAGTATTTT.

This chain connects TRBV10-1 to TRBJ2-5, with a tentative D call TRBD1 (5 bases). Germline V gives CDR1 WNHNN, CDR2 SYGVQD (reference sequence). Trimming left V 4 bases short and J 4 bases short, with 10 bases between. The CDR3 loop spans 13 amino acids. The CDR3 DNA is TGCGCCAGCAGTGGTCAGGGTCGAGAGACCCAGTACTTC. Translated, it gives CASSGQGRETQYF.

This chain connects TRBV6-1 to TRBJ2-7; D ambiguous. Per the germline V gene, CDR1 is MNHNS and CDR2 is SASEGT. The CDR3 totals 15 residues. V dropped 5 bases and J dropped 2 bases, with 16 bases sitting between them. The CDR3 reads CASSPFGRTPYEQYF. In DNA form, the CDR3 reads TGTGCCAGCAGTCCCTTCGGACGGACCCCCTACGAGCAGTACTTC.

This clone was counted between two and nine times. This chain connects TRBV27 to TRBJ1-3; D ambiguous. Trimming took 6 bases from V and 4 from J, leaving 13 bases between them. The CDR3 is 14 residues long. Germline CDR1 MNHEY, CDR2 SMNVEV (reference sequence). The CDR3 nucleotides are TGTGCCAGCAGCCCGCAGGTCGGGGGAAACACCATATATTTT. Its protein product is CASSPQVGGNTIYF.